This TCR beta chain was observed in a study of shared clonotypes between healthy human individuals. CDR3 length: 14 amino acids. The germline V gene encodes CDR1 MNHNY and CDR2 SVGAGI (reference sequence). A note on this clone: An end of the junction differs from the germline gene, which may be a read error.

Here immunoSEQ multiplex PCR was the method, and the copy in TCRdb shows in-frame clones only, minus some. The sample has 450,000 to 650,000 clones; around 81% are singletons. The receptor was isolated from a woman aged 35 to 49 in good health. Some clones in this sample may be carry-over from other donors' samples. Specimen: PBMCs. The chain couples TRBV6-6 to TRBJ1-6; D is unresolved. CDR3 sequence reads: CASSYEAGGLPLYF. CDR3 coding DNA: TGCGCCAGCAGTTACGAGGCAGGCGGTTTACCCCTCTACTTT.